Each of the 2 T cell receptor beta chains below was sequenced from the same sample in a study of Ad26.COV2.S vaccination and SARS-CoV-2 variants. Some clones are missing from TCRdb's copy, which holds only in-frame ones; the method was immunoSEQ multiplex PCR. The table lists approximately 480,000 clones, 87% of them singletons. Treatment denoted: about 20 received Ad26.COV2.S at low or high dose, single or two shots; 5 received placebo; per-sample allocation not given. Specimen acquisition occurred on day 63 following the initial vaccine or placebo injection. The sequencing here drew on peripheral blood, taken in a trial of Ad26.COV2.S vaccine versus placebo. These receptors originate from a person between 18 and 59 years old who received the Ad26.COV2.S COVID-19 vaccine or a placebo.

Worth noting for this clone: Different DNA sequences within this sample yield the same CDR3. V usage is TRBV5-4 and J usage is TRBJ2-5; 11 bases align to TRBD2. The CDR3 has 16 residues. In germline, CDR1 is SGHNT, CDR2 YYREEE (reference sequence). The trim removed 4 bases at V and 2 bases at J, leaving 7 bases unmatched. CDR3 protein: CASSPGLAGGQETQYF. The CDR3 region has the DNA TGTGCCAGCAGCCCCGGACTAGCGGGCGGACAAGAGACCCAGTACTTC.

This chain connects TRBV6-5 to TRBJ2-1; no definite D call. The CDR3 contains 15 residues. V gave up 6 bases and J gave up 2 bases, with 14 bases separating them. The V gene's germline CDR1 is MNHEY and CDR2 SVGAGI. The CDR3 loop is CASRASWNAYNEQFF. The CDR3 DNA sequence: TGTGCCAGCAGGGCCTCATGGAACGCCTACAATGAGCAGTTCTTC.